This T cell receptor beta chain was captured by sequencing in a study of human T cells and chemical hapten exposure. General study findings and limits: Clustering by CDR3 similarity yielded significantly more large clusters from expanded TCRs than controls.

This clonotype was counted many times. Its specificity is unknown. Time point of the sample: patch test 1, 2 weeks after DPC sensitization. Treatment of the sample: therapeutic diphenylcyclopropenone sensitization with weekly scalp DPC. Participating donors were patients with alopecia, aged 18 to 70 years, considered appropriate candidates for DPC. Original methodology: Sample TCR totals centred on a median of around 95,000, ranging about 20,000 to 750,000. TCRdb analysed the RACE reads with MiXCR anew, one entry per CDR3 protein. TCRdb's processing, not the study's, gives the V and J calls here. Seen here are 80,000 to 100,000 distinct CDR3 sequences, about 7.5% observed once, and the top ten hold 1.5% to 1.7%. The germline gives CDR1 SGHVS, CDR2 FQNEAQ. Trimming took 1 base from V and 5 from J; bases not matched to a gene: 12. The CDR3 contains 17 residues.

The rearrangement joins TRBV7-8 to TRBJ1-1, with 8 bases lining up with TRBD1. Material: whole blood, obtained in connection with sensitization to the hapten diphenylcyclopropenone (DPC). The sequence was collected from a woman between 25 and 40 years old with alopecia areata. Some clones in this sample may be carry-over from other donors' samples. DNA for the CDR3: TGTGCCAGCAGCTTAGGGGGCCAGGGGGCGGGTCGGACTGAAGCTTTCTTT. It yields the protein CASSLGGQGAGRTEAFF.